This TCR beta chain originates from a study of blood T cell repertoires in COVID-19. Study summary: Researchers got acute and convalescent COVID-19 samples from the United States, Italy and Spain.

In the original workflow: Amplified reference gene primers provided the basis for estimating nucleated cell counts. Sequencing was performed with immunoSEQ multiplex PCR; in TCRdb, only in-frame clones are kept and a portion is missing. The DNA gave D and trimming, while V, J and clone size come from that table. The sample holds more than 300,000 clones, around nine tenths seen once. The source is a woman in her late teens or twenties who had recovered from COVID-19. The sample taken for sequencing was peripheral blood.

CDR3 in amino acids: CASRPGTGGGEQFF. In DNA form, the CDR3 reads TGTGCCAGCAGGCCCGGGACAGGGGGTGGTGAGCAGTTCTTC. The J gene is TRBJ2-1, the V gene TRBV11-3, with 11 nucleotides matching TRBD1. V shed 6 bases and J 9 bases; nucleotides not matched to a gene: 7. Germline CDR1 reads SGHNT; CDR2 reads YENEEA. The CDR3 has 14 amino acids.